This T cell receptor (beta chain) was identified in a study of blood T cells in healthy people across ages. Notes on the study in general: PBMCs were not sorted, which prevented a conclusive comparison of naive versus antigen-experienced cells.

The authors ran a second PCR of 7 to 11 cycles using a sample-barcoded 5' primer and a J-beta primer mix. Paired-end reads containing CDR3 totaled no fewer than 3 million for each sample. TCRdb itself ran the 5' RACE reads through MiXCR, one entry per CDR3 protein. The sample has roughly 1.7 million distinct CDR3 sequences; 30% to 35% are singletons. With 5 bases clipped from V and 8 bases from J, the junction kept 10 bases outside the gene matches. CDR1 SEHNR and CDR2 FQNEAQ come from the germline V gene (reference sequence). This CDR3 spans 16 amino acids. As concerns this clonotype: The antigen is not known.

Peripheral blood from each donor was collected in a volume of approximately 10 milliliters. This TCR was recovered from a woman aged 30 to 39 in good health. The rearrangement uses TRBV7-9 and TRBJ2-1, with 12 bases that match TRBD2. The sample taken for sequencing was blood. This chain's CDR3 is CASSKWTSGNDDEQFF. CDR3 in DNA: TGTGCCAGCAGCAAGTGGACTAGCGGGAACGACGATGAGCAGTTCTTC.